The T cell receptor (beta chain) under discussion was sequenced for a study of blood T cell repertoires in COVID-19. Study background: Specimens from acute and convalescent COVID-19 originated in the United States, Italy and Spain.

Sequenced by immunoSEQ multiplex PCR; TCRdb stores in-frame clones only, minus some. Here the sample spans some 150,000 clones, approximately 87% being singletons. This clonotype was obtained from a woman aged 45 to 65 with active or convalescent COVID-19. Sequencing input: peripheral blood.

The CDR3: CASSLDAGAPGNTIYF. The CDR3 DNA follows: TGCGCCAGCAGCTTGGACGCAGGGGCGCCTGGAAACACCATATATTTT. V and J are TRBV5-1 and TRBJ1-3; TRBD1 is a possible D gene (6 bases). With 0 bases removed from V and 2 bases from J, the gap between germline ends came to 12 bases. Germline CDR1 and CDR2: SGHRS and YFSETQ. The CDR3 covers 16 residues.